Following are 20 T cell receptor beta chains from one sample sequenced in a study of shared clonotypes between healthy human individuals. Profiled with immunoSEQ multiplex PCR; TCRdb holds only in-frame clones, not every one. This table has around 700,000 clones, 55% to 75% appearing once. The sequenced sample consisted of memory CD4+ T cells sorted from blood. Described subset: CD45RA-negative fraction. Receptor source: a woman in her 30s in good health.

The CDR3 DNA follows: TGTGCCAGCAACCAACTAGCGGGAGGAGGAACCGGGGAGCTGTTTTTT. Its protein product is CASNQLAGGGTGELFF. V gene TRBV6-6 combines with J gene TRBJ2-2; 12 nucleotides agree with TRBD2. Germline V CDR1 and CDR2: MNHNY, SVGAGI (reference sequence). V lost 7 bases, J lost 5 bases, and 8 bases stayed unmatched. The CDR3 is made up of 16 amino acids.

V is TRBV7-3 and J is TRBJ2-3; D is unclear. V dropped 5 bases and J dropped 1 base, with 7 bases sitting between them. This CDR3 contains 13 residues. Germline-derived CDR1 and CDR2 are SGHTA and FQGTGA. The CDR3 region has the DNA TGTGCCAGCAGCGACTCAGGCACAGATACGCAGTATTTT. Translated: CASSDSGTDTQYF. Using reference TRBV7-3 and TRBJ2-3 for the parts outside the CDR3, the full variable domain is GAGVSQTPSNKVTEKGKYVELRCDPISGHTALYWYRQSLGQGPEFLIYFQGTGAADDSGLPNDRFFAVRPEGSVSTLKIQRTERGDSAVYLCASSDSGTDTQYFGPGTRLTVL.

The chain combines TRBV5-1 with TRBJ1-5; D is possibly TRBD1 (5 bases). The germline V and J ends were trimmed by 0 bases and 4 bases, with 11 bases remaining between them. Germline V gene data show CDR1 as SGHRS and CDR2 as YFSETQ. This CDR3 comprises 15 residues. CDR3: CASSLGGEGNQPQHF. The CDR3 DNA sequence: TGCGCCAGCAGCTTGGGGGGAGAGGGGAATCAGCCCCAGCATTTT.

The rearrangement links TRBV11-3 to TRBJ2-5, with D possibly being TRBD2 (5 bases). The CDR3 consists of 15 residues. V lost 5 bases and J lost 3, with 16 bases in between. Germline V gives CDR1 SGHNT, CDR2 YENEEA. CDR3 protein: CASSSGGRGEETQYF. Written as DNA, the CDR3 is TGTGCCAGCAGCAGCGGTGGACGAGGAGAAGAGACCCAGTACTTC.

V gene TRBV28 combines with J gene TRBJ1-1, with D tentatively TRBD1 (5 bases). Looked up from germline, CDR1 is MDHEN and CDR2 is SYDVKM. The CDR3 sequence is 13 residues long. V was clipped by 2 bases and J by 5 bases, with 9 bases between them. The CDR3 DNA reads as TGTGCCAGCAGTTTACAGGGAGGGACTGAAGCTTTCTTT. Its protein is CASSLQGGTEAFF.

The CDR3, as DNA: TGTGCCTGGAGTGTAATGGCAACTAATGAAAAACTGTTTTTT. This translates into CAWSVMATNEKLFF. This chain uses TRBV30 with TRBJ1-4; D is uncertain. This CDR3 is 14 amino acids long. Germline CDR1 reads GTSNPN; CDR2 reads SVGIG (reference sequence). V lost 0 bases and J 0 bases, leaving 5 bases between the germline ends.

J is TRBJ2-1 and V is TRBV7-3; TRBD2 matches at 12 bases. V trimming: 4 bases; J trimming: 7 bases; junction bases outside the gene matches: 14. From germline, CDR1 is SGHTA and CDR2 FQGTGA. The CDR3 sequence is 18 residues long. Written as DNA, the CDR3 is TGTGCCAGCAGCTCCCCTAACCCACTAGCGGGAGGAATGAATGAGCAGTTCTTC. It specifies CASSSPNPLAGGMNEQFF.

This chain uses TRBV4-1 with TRBJ1-1, with 8 bases fitting TRBD1. Germline V lookup: CDR1 MGHRA, CDR2 YSYEKL. The V segment lost 0 bases and the J segment 5 bases; nucleotides outside the gene matches: 8. This CDR3 spans 16 amino acids. CDR3 nucleotide sequence: TGCGCCAGCAGCCAAGATCGGACAGGGTCCCCAACTGAAGCTTTCTTT. It encodes CASSQDRTGSPTEAFF.

The rearrangement uses TRBV11-1 and TRBJ1-1; no definite D call. Germline loops: CDR1 SGHAT, CDR2 FQDESV (reference sequence). Trimming stripped 2 bases from V and 0 bases from J, with 16 bases between. The CDR3 covers 17 residues. CDR3 DNA sequence: TGTGCCAGCAGCTTATCTTTTATTCAGAGAGTGAACACTGAAGCTTTCTTT. Protein sequence: CASSLSFIQRVNTEAFF.

As for this clone: This same CDR3 is encoded by further DNA sequences in the sample. The chain is built from TRBV6-6 and TRBJ2-3, with TRBD1 matching over 8 bases. CDR3 length: 14 amino acids. Trimming cost V 6 bases and J 0 bases; bases outside gene matches: 2. Germline assignment: CDR1 MNHNY and CDR2 SVGAGI (reference sequence). CDR3 in amino acids: CASSYRGSTDTQYF. The CDR3 coding sequence is TGTGCCAGCAGCTACAGGGGGAGCACAGATACGCAGTATTTT.

The CDR3 DNA reads TGTGCCAGCAGCTTAGGGACTTTTACAGATACGCAGTATTTT. It encodes CASSLGTFTDTQYF. The chain is built from TRBV11-2 and TRBJ2-3; TRBD2 might be the D (5 bases). The CDR3 contains 14 residues. Germline V gene lookup returns CDR1 SGHAT and CDR2 FQNNGV. V was clipped by 1 base and J by 3 bases, with 8 bases between them.

The V call is TRBV28, the J call TRBJ2-5; possibly TRBD1 for D (5 bases). The J call may be incorrect, as the DNA end agrees better with TRBJ2-7. Germline V gives CDR1 MDHEN, CDR2 SYDVKM. CDR3 length: 13 residues. This chain's CDR3 is CASGANEAYEQYF. In nucleotides, the CDR3 is TGTGCCAGTGGGGCTAACGAAGCCTACGAGCAGTACTTC.

This clone has just one count. The genes are TRBV28 and TRBJ1-5; no clear D gene. The V and J ends lost 3 bases and 9 bases respectively, with 9 bases between them. This CDR3 is built from 12 residues. Germline CDR1 MDHEN, CDR2 SYDVKM. The CDR3 DNA reads TGTGCCAGCAGTTTGTTACATGGGCCCCAGCATTTT. Translated: CASSLLHGPQHF.

The chain combines TRBV27 with TRBJ2-2; no reliable D call. The CDR3 is 15 residues long. V lost 3 bases and J 7 bases, leaving 15 bases between the germline ends. Germline CDR1 and CDR2: MNHEY and SMNVEV (reference sequence). CDR3 DNA sequence: TGTGCCAGCAGTTTCAAGCAGCTAAAGGGCGGGGAGCTGTTTTTT. Protein product: CASSFKQLKGGELFF.

There are a few counts of this clone. The rearrangement links TRBV10-1 to TRBJ2-1; D assignment may be TRBD1 or TRBD2 (5 bases each). V was trimmed by 6 bases and J by 4 bases, leaving 13 bases between them. The germline V gene has CDR1 WNHNN and CDR2 SYGVQD (reference sequence). The CDR3 contains 14 residues. The DNA for the CDR3 is TGCGCCAGCAGCCAAGGGACGGCGTACAATGAGCAGTTCTTC. This codes for CASSQGTAYNEQFF.

This clone was observed a single time. This chain connects TRBV5-1 to TRBJ2-1, with D hard to call. Trimming took off 0 bases at V and 4 bases at J, with 8 bases between the two ends. In germline, CDR1 is SGHRS, CDR2 YFSETQ. This CDR3 has 14 amino acids. CDR3 residues: CASSLGLLYNEQFF. DNA for the CDR3: TGCGCCAGCAGCTTGGGATTACTTTACAATGAGCAGTTCTTC.

The chain recombines TRBV12-2 with TRBJ1-2. TRBV12-2 is designated a pseudogene. The CDR3 runs 12 residues. CDR3 sequence: CASPPGNYGYTF. The CDR3 nucleotides read TGTGCAAGTCCTCCGGGGAACTATGGCTACACCTTC.

As for this clone: A single base separates this from a much larger clone, so it may be a read error. The chain recombines TRBV5-1 with TRBJ1-3, with TRBD1 matching over 9 bases. The CDR3 runs to 15 residues. Germline lookup yields CDR1 SGHRS and CDR2 YFSETQ. V was pared by 4 bases and J by 3 bases, with 5 bases of the junction left unmatched. The chain's CDR3 is CASSIGDRDGNTIYF. The CDR3 DNA sequence: TGCGCCAGCAGCATAGGGGACAGGGATGGAAACACCATATATTTT.

V gene TRBV4-1 combines with J gene TRBJ2-1; a possible D gene is TRBD2 (6 bases). Trimming left V 3 bases short and J 6 bases short, with 18 bases between. The germline gives CDR1 MGHRA, CDR2 YSYEKL. The CDR3 has 16 amino acids. CDR3 nucleotides: TGCGCCAGCAGCCATCAAGAAAATGGAGGGCGCAATGAGCAGTTCTTC. It translates to CASSHQENGGRNEQFF.

The rearrangement joins TRBV5-1 to TRBJ2-7, with 11 bases fitting TRBD2. Trimming removed 1 base from V and 3 bases from J; junction bases left unmatched: 6. CDR1 is SGHRS, CDR2 YFSETQ, per germline. The CDR3 spans 16 residues. CDR3 sequence reads: CASSLLVAGGNYEQYF. Here the CDR3 DNA reads TGCGCCAGCAGCTTGTTGGTAGCGGGAGGGAACTACGAGCAGTACTTC.